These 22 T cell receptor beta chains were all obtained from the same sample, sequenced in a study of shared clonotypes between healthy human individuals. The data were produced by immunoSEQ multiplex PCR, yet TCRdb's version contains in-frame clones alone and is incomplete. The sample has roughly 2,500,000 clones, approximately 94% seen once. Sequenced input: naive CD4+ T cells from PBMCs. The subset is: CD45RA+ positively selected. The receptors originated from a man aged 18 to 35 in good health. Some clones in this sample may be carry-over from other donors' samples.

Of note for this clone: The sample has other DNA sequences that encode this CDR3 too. Written as DNA, the CDR3 is TGTGCCAGCAGTTCAAGGGGGCTGAGCACTGAAGCTTTCTTT. It codes for CASSSRGLSTEAFF. The J gene is TRBJ1-1, the V gene TRBV28, with 7 bases lining up with TRBD1. The CDR3 spans 14 residues. J was trimmed by 4 bases and V by 4 bases; bases with no gene match: 6. The germline V gene has CDR1 MDHEN and CDR2 SYDVKM.

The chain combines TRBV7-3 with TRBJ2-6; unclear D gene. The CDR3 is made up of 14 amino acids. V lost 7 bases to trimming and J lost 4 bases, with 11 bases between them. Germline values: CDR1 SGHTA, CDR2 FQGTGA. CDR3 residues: CASKSTAGANVLTF. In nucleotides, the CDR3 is TGTGCCAGCAAATCAACTGCGGGGGCCAACGTCCTGACTTTC.

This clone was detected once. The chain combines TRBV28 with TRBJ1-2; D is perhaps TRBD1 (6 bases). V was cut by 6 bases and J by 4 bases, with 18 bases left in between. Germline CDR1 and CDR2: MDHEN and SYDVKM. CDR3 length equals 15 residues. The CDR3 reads CASSLGGLSSYGYTF. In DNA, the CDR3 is TGTGCCAGCAGCCTAGGGGGGCTGAGCAGCTATGGCTACACCTTC.

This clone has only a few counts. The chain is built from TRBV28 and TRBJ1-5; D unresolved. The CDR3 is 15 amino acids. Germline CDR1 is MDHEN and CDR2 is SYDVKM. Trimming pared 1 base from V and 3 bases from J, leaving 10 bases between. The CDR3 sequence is CASSLLAGSNQPQHF. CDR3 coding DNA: TGTGCCAGCAGTTTATTAGCAGGTTCCAATCAGCCCCAGCATTTT.

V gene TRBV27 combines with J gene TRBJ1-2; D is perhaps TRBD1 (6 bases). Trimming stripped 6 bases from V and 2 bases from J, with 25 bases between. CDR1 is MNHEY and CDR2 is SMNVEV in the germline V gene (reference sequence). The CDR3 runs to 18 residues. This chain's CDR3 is CASSQRVRGALINYGYTF. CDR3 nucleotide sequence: TGTGCCAGCAGCCAACGGGTGAGGGGGGCGCTTATCAACTATGGCTACACCTTC.

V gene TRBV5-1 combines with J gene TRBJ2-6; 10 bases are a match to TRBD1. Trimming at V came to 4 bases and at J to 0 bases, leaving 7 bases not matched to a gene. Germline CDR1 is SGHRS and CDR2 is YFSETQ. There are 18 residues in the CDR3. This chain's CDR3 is CASSPGTGALSGANVLTF. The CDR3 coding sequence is TGCGCCAGCAGCCCCGGGACAGGGGCCCTCTCTGGGGCCAACGTCCTGACTTTC.

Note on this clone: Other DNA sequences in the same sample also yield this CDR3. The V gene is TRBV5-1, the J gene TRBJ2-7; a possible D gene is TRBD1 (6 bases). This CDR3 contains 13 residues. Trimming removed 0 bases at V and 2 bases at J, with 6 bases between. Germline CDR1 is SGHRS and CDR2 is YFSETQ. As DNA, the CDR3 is TGCGCCAGCAGCTTGGAGGGGGCCTACGAGCAGTACTTC. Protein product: CASSLEGAYEQYF.

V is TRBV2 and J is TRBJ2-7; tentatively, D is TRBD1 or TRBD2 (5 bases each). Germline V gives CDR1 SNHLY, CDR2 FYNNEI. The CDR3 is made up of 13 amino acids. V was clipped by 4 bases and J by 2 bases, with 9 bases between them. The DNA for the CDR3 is TGTGCCAGCAGTGGGGACGGAACCTACGAGCAGTACTTC. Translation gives CASSGDGTYEQYF.

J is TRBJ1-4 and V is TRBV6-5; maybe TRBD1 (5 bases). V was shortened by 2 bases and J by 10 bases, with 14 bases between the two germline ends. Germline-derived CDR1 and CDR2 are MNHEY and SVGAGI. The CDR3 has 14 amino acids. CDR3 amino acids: CASSYDSGSRKLFF. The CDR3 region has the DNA TGTGCCAGCAGTTACGACAGCGGGTCGCGAAAACTGTTTTTT.

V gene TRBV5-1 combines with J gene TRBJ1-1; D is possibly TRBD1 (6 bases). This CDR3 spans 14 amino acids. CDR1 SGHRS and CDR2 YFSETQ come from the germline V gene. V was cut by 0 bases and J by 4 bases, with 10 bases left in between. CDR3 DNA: TGCGCCAGCAGCTTGGCTATCAGGGGCACTGAAGCTTTCTTT. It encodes CASSLAIRGTEAFF.

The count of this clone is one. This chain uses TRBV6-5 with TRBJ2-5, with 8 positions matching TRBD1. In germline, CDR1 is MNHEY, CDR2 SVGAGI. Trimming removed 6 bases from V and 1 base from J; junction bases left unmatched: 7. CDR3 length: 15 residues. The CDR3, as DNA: TGTGCCAGCAGGGGGGGACAGGCCTTCCAAGAGACCCAGTACTTC. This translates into CASRGGQAFQETQYF.

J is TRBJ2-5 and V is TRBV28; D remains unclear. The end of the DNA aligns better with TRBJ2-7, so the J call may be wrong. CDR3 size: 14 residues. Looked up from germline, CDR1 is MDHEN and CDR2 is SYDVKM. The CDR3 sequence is CASRPHDNPYEQYF. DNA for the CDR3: TGTGCCAGCAGACCCCATGACAACCCCTACGAGCAGTACTTC.

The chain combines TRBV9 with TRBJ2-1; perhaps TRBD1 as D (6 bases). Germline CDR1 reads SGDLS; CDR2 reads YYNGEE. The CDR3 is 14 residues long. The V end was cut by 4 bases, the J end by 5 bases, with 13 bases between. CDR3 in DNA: TGTGCCAGCAGCTATAGGACAGAGAACAATGAGCAGTTCTTC. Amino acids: CASSYRTENNEQFF.

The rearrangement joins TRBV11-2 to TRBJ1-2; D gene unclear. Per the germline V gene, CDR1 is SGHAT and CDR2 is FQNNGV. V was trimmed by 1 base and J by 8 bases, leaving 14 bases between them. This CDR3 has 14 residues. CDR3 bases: TGTGCCAGCAGCTTAGCCCCTAGGGCTGGAGGCTACACCTTC. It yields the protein CASSLAPRAGGYTF.

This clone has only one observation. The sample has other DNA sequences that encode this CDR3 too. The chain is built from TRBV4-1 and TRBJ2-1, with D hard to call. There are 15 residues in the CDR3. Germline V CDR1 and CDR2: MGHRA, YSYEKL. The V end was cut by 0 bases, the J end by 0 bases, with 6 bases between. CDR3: CASSQEGSSYNEQFF. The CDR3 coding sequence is TGCGCCAGCAGCCAAGAAGGGTCCTCCTACAATGAGCAGTTCTTC.

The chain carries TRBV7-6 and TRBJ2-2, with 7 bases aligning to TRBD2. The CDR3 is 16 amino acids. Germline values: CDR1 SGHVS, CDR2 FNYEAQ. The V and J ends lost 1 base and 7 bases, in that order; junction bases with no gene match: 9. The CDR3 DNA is TGTGCCAGCAGCTTAGGGATTGCGGGAGAATACGGGGAGCTGTTTTTT. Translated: CASSLGIAGEYGELFF.

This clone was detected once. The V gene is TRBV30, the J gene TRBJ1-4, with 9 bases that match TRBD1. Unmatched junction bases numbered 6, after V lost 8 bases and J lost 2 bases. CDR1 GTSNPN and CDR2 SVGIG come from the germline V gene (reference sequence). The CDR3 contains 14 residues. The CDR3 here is CAGGDRATNEKLFF. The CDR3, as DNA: TGTGCCGGGGGGGACAGGGCGACTAATGAAAAACTGTTTTTT.

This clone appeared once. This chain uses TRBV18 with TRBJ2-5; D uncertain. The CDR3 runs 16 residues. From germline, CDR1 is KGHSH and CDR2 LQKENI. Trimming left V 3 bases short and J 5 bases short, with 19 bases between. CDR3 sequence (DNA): TGTGCCAGCTCACCCGGCTTTAGTGGTTTAGGGGAGACCCAGTACTTC. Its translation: CASSPGFSGLGETQYF. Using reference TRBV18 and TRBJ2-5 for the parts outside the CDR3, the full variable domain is NAGVMQNPRHLVRRRGQEARLRCSPMKGHSHVYWYRQLPEEGLKFMVYLQKENIIDESGMPKERFSAEFPKEGPSILRIQQVVRGDSAAYFCASSPGFSGLGETQYFGPGTRLLVL.

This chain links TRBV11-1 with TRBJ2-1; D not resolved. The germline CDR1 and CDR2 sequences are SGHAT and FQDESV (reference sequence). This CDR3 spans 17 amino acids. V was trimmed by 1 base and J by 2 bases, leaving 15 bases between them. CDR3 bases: TGTGCCAGCAGCTTAGACGTTCTTGCGACCGCCTACAATGAGCAGTTCTTC. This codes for CASSLDVLATAYNEQFF.

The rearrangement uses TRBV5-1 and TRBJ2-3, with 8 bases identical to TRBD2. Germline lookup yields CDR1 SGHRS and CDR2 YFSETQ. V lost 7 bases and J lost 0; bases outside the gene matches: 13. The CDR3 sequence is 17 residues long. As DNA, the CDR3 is TGCGCCAGCCGAAATGGTGCGGGAGGTAGGAGCACAGATACGCAGTATTTT. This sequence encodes CASRNGAGGRSTDTQYF.

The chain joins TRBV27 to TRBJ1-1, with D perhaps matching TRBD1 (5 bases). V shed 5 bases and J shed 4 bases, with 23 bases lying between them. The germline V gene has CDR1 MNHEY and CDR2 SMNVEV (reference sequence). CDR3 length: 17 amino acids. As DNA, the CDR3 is TGTGCCAGCAGTCTTCGTGTGGGGGGGAAACGATTCACTGAAGCTTTCTTT. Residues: CASSLRVGGKRFTEAFF.

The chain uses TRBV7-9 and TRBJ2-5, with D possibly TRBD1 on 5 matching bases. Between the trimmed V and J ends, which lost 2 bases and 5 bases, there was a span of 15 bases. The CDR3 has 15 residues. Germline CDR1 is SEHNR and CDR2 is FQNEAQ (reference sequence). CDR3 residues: CASSLSREVRETQYF. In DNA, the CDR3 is TGTGCCAGCAGCTTATCCAGGGAAGTTAGGGAGACCCAGTACTTC.